This T cell receptor beta chain originates from a study of cytomegalovirus exposure and HLA in healthy donors. Study-level findings and limits: An observed cluster of highly shared sequence variants was recorded as a likely sequencing artifact.

Concerning this clone itself: The antigen is unknown. The junction shows a germline mismatch at one end, possibly a read error.

PCR involved 60 Vbeta and 13 Jbeta primers. How the authors handled the data: Counted up in a later analysis, unique TCR beta chains came to some 75 million, with about 10 million shared. Generated by immunoSEQ multiplex PCR, the TCRdb table keeps only in-frame clones and is missing some. V, J and clone size were drawn from that table, and D and trimming were deduced from the DNA. The sample contains about 150,000 clones, around 75% of which appear only once. CDR1 and CDR2 from the germline V gene are SSHAT and FNYEAQ (reference sequence). The CDR3 contains 19 residues. The sequence came from a man in his thirties or forties in good health and CMV-seropositive. This sequence joins TRBV7-7 and TRBJ2-2; TRBD1 agrees at 7 bases. The sequencing sample was made of PBMCs. Here the CDR3 reads CASSFSGRGGNRDTGELFF. In DNA form, the CDR3 reads TGTGCTAGCAGTTTCTCGGGGCGAGGGGGCAATCGGGACACCGGGGAGCTGTTTTTT.